A single sample gave rise to the 22 T cell receptor beta chains below, sequenced in a study of T cells after yellow fever vaccination. TCRdb ran MiXCR on the 5' RACE reads and lists one entry per CDR3 protein. The profile shows 250,000 or so distinct CDR3 sequences, roughly 3.7% of them singletons. The starting material was PBMCs, obtained 15 days after the yellow fever booster vaccination. Receptor source: a man between 18 and 35 years old who received the YFV17D yellow fever vaccine.

This clonotype showed up many times. V and J are TRBV4-1 and TRBJ1-1; 8 bases fit TRBD1. Germline V gives CDR1 MGHRA, CDR2 YSYEKL. V lost 1 base to trimming and J lost 4 bases; unmatched junction nucleotides: 8. This CDR3 has 16 residues. As DNA, the CDR3 is TGCGCCAGCAGCCAAGGGGCCGGACAGGGCGGCACTGAAGCTTTCTTT. Its translation: CASSQGAGQGGTEAFF.

There are many counts of this clonotype. The chain links TRBV20-1 to TRBJ2-5; 9 positions agree with TRBD1. Per the germline V gene, CDR1 is DFQATT and CDR2 is SNEGSKA (reference sequence). The V and J ends lost 4 bases and 4 bases, in that order; junction bases with no gene match: 10. The CDR3 consists of 15 residues. In DNA form, the CDR3 reads TGCAGTGCTAATCCGGGACAGGGTCGGGGAGAGACCCAGTACTTC. Its translation is CSANPGQGRGETQYF.

In this sample, this clonotype turned up many times. The gene calls are TRBV7-9 and TRBJ2-3; no reliable D call. The CDR3 has 15 residues. In germline, CDR1 is SEHNR, CDR2 FQNEAQ (reference sequence). Trimming shortened V by 0 bases and J by 1 base, and 8 bases separated the two germline ends. In DNA, the CDR3 is TGTGCCAGCAGCTTAGCGATTCGGGGCACAGATACGCAGTATTTT. Translated, it gives CASSLAIRGTDTQYF.

This clonotype was counted many times. In DNA form, the CDR3 reads TGCGCCAGCGGATACGGATATGGCTACACCTTC. It yields the protein CASGYGYGYTF. The chain carries TRBV23-1 and TRBJ1-2; D is ambiguous. TRBV23-1 is recorded as an ORF, its role being uncertain. This CDR3 is 11 amino acids long. The V gene lost 8 bases and the J gene lost 5 bases, with 9 bases spanning the gap.

This clonotype has ten or more counts. The chain combines TRBV18 with TRBJ1-6; D is undetermined. V shed 6 bases and J shed 9 bases, with 15 bases lying between them. The CDR3 is made up of 14 amino acids. The V gene's germline CDR1 is KGHSH and CDR2 LQKENI. The CDR3 protein is CASSSSRVGSPLHF. The CDR3 bases are TGTGCCAGCTCCTCCAGTCGGGTTGGTTCACCCCTCCACTTT. The complete variable domain, with remaining parts taken from reference TRBV18 and TRBJ1-6, reads NAGVMQNPRHLVRRRGQEARLRCSPMKGHSHVYWYRQLPEEGLKFMVYLQKENIIDESGMPKERFSAEFPKEGPSILRIQQVVRGDSAAYFCASSSSRVGSPLHFGNGTRLTVT.

This clonotype came up many times. This sequence joins TRBV7-2 and TRBJ1-1; TRBD1 agrees at 8 bases. With V trimmed by 5 bases and J by 5 bases, 19 bases remained unmatched. Germline CDR1 reads SGHTA; CDR2 reads FQGNSA. This CDR3 has 18 amino acids. In nucleotides, the CDR3 is TGTGCCAGCAGCCCCCGCCGGACAGGGAATGAATGGAGGACTGAAGCTTTCTTT. Amino acids: CASSPRRTGNEWRTEAFF.

This clonotype was seen many times. The chain recombines TRBV7-9 with TRBJ1-4; tentatively, D is TRBD1 (5 bases). The CDR3 length is 15 residues. Trimming stripped 7 bases from V and 6 bases from J, with 18 bases between. In germline, CDR1 is SEHNR, CDR2 FQNEAQ (reference sequence). CDR3 sequence reads: CASTEPGLLYEKLFF. CDR3 in DNA: TGTGCCAGCACCGAACCGGGACTTTTATATGAAAAACTGTTTTTT.

This clonotype has a count of ten or more. J is TRBJ1-4 and V is TRBV27, with 9 bases identical to TRBD1. V shed 5 bases, J shed 4 bases, and the junction held 5 bases outside the gene matches. CDR1 is MNHEY, CDR2 SMNVEV, per germline (reference sequence). CDR3 size: 15 residues. The DNA for the CDR3 is TGTGCCAGCAGTCCCGGGACAGGGTTTAATGAAAAACTGTTTTTT. The encoded protein is CASSPGTGFNEKLFF.

Ten or more counts support this clonotype. CDR3 bases: TGCGCCAGCAGCCGCTCAGGGGACCCTTACAATGAGCAGTTCTTC. It translates to CASSRSGDPYNEQFF. This chain uses TRBV4-3 with TRBJ2-1, with D possibly matching TRBD1 (6 bases). The V end was cut by 4 bases, the J end by 4 bases, with 14 bases between. The germline gives CDR1 LGHNA, CDR2 YSLEER. The CDR3 length is 15 residues.

This clonotype was counted ten times or more. This chain joins TRBV6-5 and TRBJ1-1; no clear D. V was cut by 2 bases and J by 3 bases, with 13 bases left in between. The CDR3 consists of 15 residues. Per germline, CDR1 MNHEY and CDR2 SVGAGI. This CDR3 reads CASSYGSGRDTEAFF. CDR3 nucleotide sequence: TGTGCCAGCAGTTACGGGTCGGGAAGGGACACTGAAGCTTTCTTT.

In this sample, this clonotype turned up many times. In nucleotides, the CDR3 is TGTGCCACCAGGAAGGGGCCAGACCAAGAGACCCAGTACTTC. It translates to CATRKGPDQETQYF. The V gene is TRBV24-1, the J gene TRBJ2-5; D perhaps matches TRBD1 (5 bases). The V end lost 7 bases, the J end lost 0 bases, and 11 bases lay between the germline ends. Germline V gene data show CDR1 as KGHDR and CDR2 as SFDVKD. The CDR3 is made up of 14 amino acids.

This clonotype was seen repeatedly, ten times or more. V usage is TRBV4-2 and J usage is TRBJ2-7; D not resolved. Trimming left V 4 bases short and J 3 bases short, with 22 bases between. Per the germline V gene, CDR1 is LGHNA and CDR2 is YNFKEQ. There are 17 residues in the CDR3. The CDR3 spells CASSRRAVGLANYEQYF. CDR3 sequence (DNA): TGTGCCAGCAGCCGAAGGGCAGTAGGGTTGGCCAACTACGAGCAGTACTTC.

This clonotype was found many times. CDR3 nucleotide sequence: TGCGCCAGCAGCTTCCGGACAGGAGACACAGATACGCAGTATTTT. Residues: CASSFRTGDTDTQYF. The rearrangement links TRBV5-1 to TRBJ2-3; TRBD1 matches 7 bases. Per germline, CDR1 SGHRS and CDR2 YFSETQ. The CDR3 has 15 amino acids. Germline trimming cut 2 bases from V and 2 bases from J; bases unmatched to any gene: 5.

This clonotype occurred many times. The chain links TRBV3-1 to TRBJ1-6; TRBD1 matches 9 bases. The CDR3 runs to 16 residues. V dropped 1 base and J dropped 5; count of bases not matched to a gene: 3. The germline CDR1 and CDR2 sequences are LGHDT and YNNKEL (reference sequence). CDR3 region: CASSQGGTGHNSPLHF. The CDR3, as DNA: TGTGCCAGCAGCCAAGGGGGGACAGGGCATAATTCACCCCTCCACTTT.

This clonotype was counted at least ten times. CDR3 nucleotides: TGCGCCAGCAGCCAAGATCCGGGGGCGAGGACTGAAGCTTTCTTT. Translated: CASSQDPGARTEAFF. J is TRBJ1-1 and V is TRBV4-3; D may be TRBD1 (6 bases). From germline, CDR1 is LGHNA and CDR2 YSLEER. The CDR3 runs to 15 residues. Trimming stripped 0 bases from V and 5 bases from J, with 13 bases between.

This clonotype came up many times. The chain uses TRBV12-3 or TRBV12-4 and TRBJ2-3, with D possibly being TRBD1 or TRBD2 (5 bases each). CDR3 length: 14 amino acids. The V end was cut by 6 bases, the J end by 2 bases, with 12 bases between. The CDR3 DNA sequence: TGTGCCAGCAGCTGGGGACGGAACACAGATACGCAGTATTTT. It yields the protein CASSWGRNTDTQYF.

At least ten counts were recorded for this clonotype. The rearrangement joins TRBV19 to TRBJ2-2, with 8 bases matching TRBD1. Germline V gives CDR1 LNHDA, CDR2 SQIVND (reference sequence). The CDR3 spans 15 residues. V gave up 8 bases and J gave up 4 bases; unmatched junction bases: 9. CDR3 residues: CASHDDRGGTGELFF. In DNA form, the CDR3 reads TGTGCCAGTCATGACGACAGGGGAGGCACCGGGGAGCTGTTTTTT.

This clonotype was counted many times. This chain uses TRBV12-3 or TRBV12-4 with TRBJ2-5; D is undetermined. This CDR3 contains 11 residues. V was pared by 8 bases and J by 5 bases, with 9 bases between. The CDR3 region is CASAVGETQYF. The CDR3 region has the DNA TGTGCCAGCGCAGTAGGGGAGACCCAGTACTTC.

This clonotype has a count of ten or more. The chain carries TRBV7-9 and TRBJ1-1; the D is unclear. Per germline, CDR1 SEHNR and CDR2 FQNEAQ (reference sequence). Trimming took off 3 bases at V and 11 bases at J, with 10 bases between the two ends. This CDR3 has 11 residues. The CDR3: CASSFARSAFF. In DNA form, the CDR3 reads TGTGCCAGCAGCTTCGCCAGGTCGGCTTTCTTT.

This clonotype has a count of ten or more. The chain employs TRBV7-2 and TRBJ1-1; D is possibly TRBD1 (6 bases). The germline CDR1 and CDR2 sequences are SGHTA and FQGNSA. The V end was cut by 7 bases, the J end by 5 bases, with 17 bases between. The CDR3 has 14 amino acids. CDR3 sequence: CASTQHGGGTEAFF. CDR3 nucleotides: TGTGCCAGCACCCAGCATGGAGGGGGAACTGAAGCTTTCTTT.

A single count supports this clonotype. The rearrangement uses TRBV3-1 and TRBJ2-3; perhaps TRBD2 as D (5 bases). With 10 bases removed from V and 2 bases from J, the gap between germline ends came to 16 bases. The CDR3 consists of 14 residues. Germline V gives CDR1 LGHDT, CDR2 YNNKEL (reference sequence). The CDR3 nucleotides are TGTGCCACCGAGGGTTCCGCTAACACAGATACGCAGTATTTT. Translated: CATEGSANTDTQYF.

This chain uses TRBV7-2 with TRBJ2-7; 8 bases are shared with TRBD1. The CDR3 length is 16 residues. The junction had 13 bases not matched to a gene; V was cut back by 5 bases and J by 4 bases. Germline CDR1 and CDR2: SGHTA and FQGNSA. The CDR3 region is CASSPPTGVLGYEQYF. The CDR3 DNA reads as TGTGCCAGCAGCCCCCCGACAGGGGTATTGGGGTACGAGCAGTACTTC. Filled out from reference TRBV7-2 and TRBJ2-7, the complete variable domain reads GAGVSQSPSNKVTEKGKDVELRCDPISGHTALYWYRQSLGQGLEFLIYFQGNSAPDKSGLPSDRFSAERTGGSVSTLTIQRTQQEDSAVYLCASSPPTGVLGYEQYFGPGTRLTVT.